Below are 22 T cell receptor beta chains sequenced from a single sample in a study of OX40 agonist ivuxolimab in advanced cancers. The table came from immunoSEQ multiplex PCR; TCRdb's copy has only in-frame clones and leaves some out. The data hold around 80,000 clones, with about nine tenths observed a single time. The material was CD4+ or CD8+ T cells sorted from blood, obtained in a trial of the OX40 agonist ivuxolimab. Every receptor here comes from an adult with an advanced solid tumor such as melanoma, head and neck, liver or kidney cancer.

The V and J genes are TRBV7-9 and TRBJ1-4, with D hard to call. The CDR3 totals 14 residues. Trimming removed 1 base at V and 0 bases at J, with 3 bases between. Germline V gene lookup returns CDR1 SEHNR and CDR2 FQNEAQ (reference sequence). The CDR3 sequence: CASSLGATNEKLFF. The CDR3 DNA is TGTGCCAGCAGCTTAGGAGCAACTAATGAAAAACTGTTTTTT.

The J gene is TRBJ1-6, the V gene TRBV30; 7 positions agree with TRBD1. Germline CDR1 GTSNPN, CDR2 SVGIG (reference sequence). There are 14 residues in the CDR3. J gave up 9 bases and V 4 bases, and 9 bases lay outside the gene matches. Here the CDR3 reads CAWNPGQTFSPLHF. The CDR3 DNA reads TGTGCCTGGAACCCGGGACAGACTTTTTCACCCCTCCACTTT.

The rearrangement joins TRBV28 to TRBJ2-3; no definite D call. The V and J ends lost 5 bases and 5 bases respectively, with 8 bases between them. CDR3 length: 12 amino acids. Looked up from germline, CDR1 is MDHEN and CDR2 is SYDVKM. The CDR3 loop is CASSPSGDTQYF. As DNA, the CDR3 is TGTGCCAGCAGTCCATCGGGAGATACGCAGTATTTT.

The rearrangement links TRBV6-1 to TRBJ1-5; weak D call: TRBD1 (5 bases). The CDR3 has 14 amino acids. Trimming took off 4 bases at V and 4 bases at J, with 11 bases between the two ends. Germline V gene sequence: CDR1 MNHNS, CDR2 SASEGT. CDR3 bases: TGTGCCAGCAGTGTGGGGCCTGGGAATCAGCCCCAGCATTTT. Protein sequence: CASSVGPGNQPQHF.

Regarding this clone: The junction departs from the called germline gene at one end, perhaps through a read error. The CDR3 DNA reads TGTGCCAGCAGTGGTACAGGGTTGATCCTTAACTTC. Protein product: CASSGTGLILNF. V is TRBV6-1 and J is TRBJ2-7; D may be TRBD1 (6 bases). The germline CDR1 and CDR2 sequences are MNHNS and SASEGT. The CDR3 totals 12 residues.

The chain is built from TRBV5-4 and TRBJ1-2, with 7 bases that match TRBD1. Germline V gene lookup returns CDR1 SGHNT and CDR2 YYREEE (reference sequence). With 4 bases clipped from V and 0 bases from J, the junction kept 3 bases outside the gene matches. This CDR3 region has 14 residues. CDR3 in amino acids: CASSKGQTNYGYTF. The DNA of the CDR3 is TGTGCCAGCAGCAAGGGACAGACTAACTATGGCTACACCTTC. Together with reference TRBV5-4 and TRBJ1-2, the CDR3 gives the full variable domain: ETGVTQSPTHLIKTRGQQVTLRCSSQSGHNTVSWYQQALGQGPQFIFQYYREEENGRGNFPPRFSGLQFPNYSSELNVNALELDDSALYLCASSKGQTNYGYTFGSGTRLTVV.

J is TRBJ1-1 and V is TRBV9; 7 nucleotides agree with TRBD1. V shed 4 bases, J shed 2 bases, and the junction held 11 bases outside the gene matches. Germline CDR1 SGDLS, CDR2 YYNGEE. The CDR3 is made up of 16 amino acids. CDR3 sequence reads: CASSFLTGLGNTEAFF. The DNA for the CDR3 is TGTGCCAGCAGCTTTTTGACAGGGTTAGGTAACACTGAAGCTTTCTTT.

The genes are TRBV6-1 and TRBJ1-2; TRBD1 aligns across 8 bases. This CDR3 is built from 16 residues. V was pared by 4 bases and J by 7 bases, with 14 bases of the junction left unmatched. Looked up from germline, CDR1 is MNHNS and CDR2 is SASEGT. The CDR3, as DNA: TGTGCCAGCAGTGTCACAGGGGGAGGTATACTCGGTGGCTACACCTTC. Translated, it gives CASSVTGGGILGGYTF.

This clone was seen a handful of times. CDR3 loop: CASSPPGASNQPQHF. In nucleotides, the CDR3 is TGTGCCAGCTCACCGCCAGGGGCTAGCAATCAGCCCCAGCATTTT. The chain couples TRBV18 to TRBJ1-5; possible D gene TRBD1, 6 bases. The CDR3 loop spans 15 amino acids. The V gene's germline CDR1 is KGHSH and CDR2 LQKENI. V lost 3 bases to trimming and J lost 0 bases, with 9 bases between them.

The CDR3 bases are TGCGCCAGCAGCTTGGATTTCGGGGATAACTATGGCTACACCTTC. Protein product: CASSLDFGDNYGYTF. The chain links TRBV5-1 to TRBJ1-2, with D unresolved. The V end lost 0 bases, the J end lost 1 base, and 10 bases lay between the germline ends. This CDR3 is built from 15 residues. Per germline, CDR1 SGHRS and CDR2 YFSETQ.

This clone was recorded once. This chain joins TRBV6-1 and TRBJ2-1, with D perhaps matching TRBD2 (5 bases). V was pared by 8 bases and J by 10 bases, with 12 bases between. CDR1 MNHNS and CDR2 SASEGT come from the germline V gene. The CDR3 is 11 amino acids. Here the CDR3 DNA reads TGTGCCAGCCATAGCGAGGGCGAGCAGTTCTTC. Amino acid sequence: CASHSEGEQFF.

The chain uses TRBV29-1 and TRBJ2-7; D gene uncertain. The ends were cut back, 2 bases at V and 1 base at J, with 3 bases in the middle. The germline gives CDR1 SQVTM, CDR2 ANQGSEA. The CDR3 contains 11 residues. The CDR3 DNA reads TGCAGCGTTGAAATGTCCTACGAGCAGTACTTC. Its protein is CSVEMSYEQYF.

This clone appeared a few times. The J gene is TRBJ2-7, the V gene TRBV30; TRBD1 matches at 7 bases. V shed 2 bases, J shed 2 bases, and the junction held 3 bases outside the gene matches. This CDR3 is built from 13 residues. Germline CDR1 is GTSNPN and CDR2 is SVGIG (reference sequence). This CDR3 is CAWSSGQAYEQYF. As DNA, the CDR3 is TGTGCCTGGAGTTCCGGACAGGCCTACGAGCAGTACTTC.

V usage is TRBV19 and J usage is TRBJ1-5, with 11 positions matching TRBD1. V was pared by 4 bases and J by 9 bases, with 8 bases of the junction left unmatched. This CDR3 comprises 15 residues. Germline CDR1 reads LNHDA; CDR2 reads SQIVND (reference sequence). The CDR3 region is CASSTSGQGDRPQHF. In nucleotides, the CDR3 is TGTGCCAGTAGTACCTCGGGACAGGGGGATCGGCCCCAGCATTTT.

The chain links TRBV18 to TRBJ2-7; D call uncertain. The CDR3 loop spans 14 amino acids. Per germline, CDR1 KGHSH and CDR2 LQKENI. Trimming stripped 3 bases from V and 2 bases from J, with 11 bases between. The CDR3 loop reads CASSPRTGTYEQYF. The CDR3 nucleotides are TGTGCCAGCTCACCCAGGACCGGCACCTACGAGCAGTACTTC.

The J gene is TRBJ1-1, the V gene TRBV5-1, with TRBD1 as a possible D gene (5 bases). The CDR3 runs 15 residues. Per germline, CDR1 SGHRS and CDR2 YFSETQ. V gave up 0 bases and J gave up 3 bases, with 12 bases separating them. The CDR3 region is CASSLDGGRDTEAFF. Written as DNA, the CDR3 is TGCGCCAGCAGCTTGGATGGGGGGAGGGACACTGAAGCTTTCTTT.

The V and J genes are TRBV6-6 and TRBJ2-7; D unclear. The CDR3 sequence is 11 residues long. V lost 6 bases and J 0 bases, leaving 3 bases between the germline ends. Germline values: CDR1 MNHNY, CDR2 SVGAGI (reference sequence). The CDR3 region is CASSRSYEQYF. As DNA, the CDR3 is TGTGCCAGCAGCCGCTCCTACGAGCAGTACTTC.

V is TRBV30 and J is TRBJ2-2; 11 bases map to TRBD2. V was clipped by 3 bases and J by 4 bases; unmatched bases: 7. CDR3 length: 16 residues. Germline CDR1 reads GTSNPN; CDR2 reads SVGIG (reference sequence). The CDR3 nucleotides read TGTGCCTGGAGCGACTTTAGCGGGGGGGGCACCGGGGAGCTGTTTTTT. As protein: CAWSDFSGGGTGELFF.

The chain carries TRBV19 and TRBJ2-2, with unresolved D. This CDR3 contains 15 residues. The V and J ends lost 7 bases and 0 bases respectively, with 12 bases between them. The germline CDR1 and CDR2 sequences are LNHDA and SQIVND (reference sequence). The CDR3 DNA follows: TGTGCCAGTAAATCACAGCCCACGAACACCGGGGAGCTGTTTTTT. Amino acid sequence: CASKSQPTNTGELFF. The whole variable domain, filled in from reference TRBV19 and TRBJ2-2, reads DGGITQSPKYLFRKEGQNVTLSCEQNLNHDAMYWYRQDPGQGLRLIYYSQIVNDFQKGDIAEGYSVSREKKESFPLTVTSAQKNPTAFYLCASKSQPTNTGELFFGEGSRLTVL.

V usage is TRBV11-2 and J usage is TRBJ1-5; D unclear. Germline CDR1 reads SGHAT; CDR2 reads FQNNGV. Trimming took off 5 bases at V and 5 bases at J, with 13 bases between the two ends. The CDR3 is 14 residues long. Here the CDR3 reads CASSRDGRDQPQHF. Written as DNA, the CDR3 is TGTGCCAGCAGCAGAGATGGCCGGGATCAGCCCCAGCATTTT. The whole variable domain, remainder taken from reference TRBV11-2 and TRBJ1-5, is EAGVAQSPRYKIIEKRQSVAFWCNPISGHATLYWYQQILGQGPKLLIQFQNNGVVDDSQLPKDRFSAERLKGVDSTLKIQPAKLEDSAVYLCASSRDGRDQPQHFGDGTRLSIL.

The CDR3 spells CASRTSGTDYNEQFF. The CDR3 coding sequence is TGCGCCAGCCGGACTAGCGGGACGGATTACAATGAGCAGTTCTTC. The V and J genes are TRBV5-1 and TRBJ2-1; 12 nucleotides line up with TRBD2. Germline loops: CDR1 SGHRS, CDR2 YFSETQ. The CDR3 has 15 residues. The junction had 6 bases not matched to a gene; V was cut back by 7 bases and J by 4 bases.

This clone was recorded once. The chain employs TRBV5-1 and TRBJ1-4; TRBD1 is a possible D gene (5 bases). CDR1 is SGHRS and CDR2 is YFSETQ in the germline V gene. CDR3 length equals 19 residues. Trimming pared 1 base from V and 3 bases from J, leaving 22 bases between. The CDR3 DNA is TGCGCCAGCAGCTTGAGGCCCAGCCGAGGGGAGACCGCTAATGAAAAACTGTTTTTT. It specifies CASSLRPSRGETANEKLFF. The full variable domain, rest sourced from reference TRBV5-1 and TRBJ1-4, is KAGVTQTPRYLIKTRGQQVTLSCSPISGHRSVSWYQQTPGQGLQFLFEYFSETQRNKGNFPGRFSGRQFSNSRSEMNVSTLELGDSALYLCASSLRPSRGETANEKLFFGSGTQLSVL.